This T cell receptor (beta chain) was identified in a study of cytomegalovirus exposure and HLA in healthy donors. Across the whole study: From HLA-typed donors, an early data release held some 91 million unique TCRs. Study observations and caveats: Among TCR beta chains, those listed as cytomegalovirus-associated numbered fewer than 200. In a later analysis, CMV-associated beta chains were mostly HLA-associated, it appeared. Presence/absence comparisons presumed near-even sequencing depth among donors.

Points on this clone: Its antigen remains unidentified.

PCR was performed using 60 Vbeta and 13 Jbeta primers. Some clones are missing from TCRdb's copy, which holds only in-frame ones; the method was immunoSEQ multiplex PCR. The sample table sets out 70,000 or so clones. Germline trimming cut 2 bases from V and 4 bases from J; bases unmatched to any gene: 8. Germline CDR1 and CDR2: MDHEN and SYDVKM. The CDR3 runs to 16 residues. Sequencing input: PBMCs. The clonotype comes from a female donor in good health and CMV-seropositive. This sequence joins TRBV28 and TRBJ1-1, with 9 positions matching TRBD1. The DNA for the CDR3 is TGTGCCAGCAGTTTAGGAGGACAGGGGCGGATCACTGAAGCTTTCTTT. It codes for CASSLGGQGRITEAFF.